The present entry profiles one TCR beta chain with its context. Its target is unknown. The sample is drawn from a study of T cells after yellow fever vaccination. Whole-study context: Fractions containing few cells were prepared with SMART-Seq v4 Ultra Low Input. Whole-study findings and limits: Peaking on day 5 versus 15, the secondary response was faster but weaker. The appearance of a small share of clonotypes in both CD4 and CD8 compartments was observed. After the booster, about 95% of CD4 and 88% of CD8 primary-response clones were re-detected.

TCRdb fed the 5' RACE reads into MiXCR, producing one record per CDR3 protein. The table records fewer than 100,000 distinct CDR3 sequences, roughly 5.2% of them present only once. CDR3 length: 13 residues. Trimming stripped 7 bases from V and 2 bases from J, with 15 bases between. Germline values: CDR1 SQVTM, CDR2 ANQGSEA. The TCR originated in a man aged 18 to 35 who received the YFV17D yellow fever vaccine. This specimen was CD8+ T cells sorted from PBMCs, taken 10 days after the yellow fever booster vaccination. V and J are TRBV29-1 and TRBJ2-7; perhaps TRBD1 as D (6 bases). The CDR3 sequence is CSAARDRTYEQYF. The CDR3 region has the DNA TGCAGCGCTGCGAGAGACAGGACCTACGAGCAGTACTTC.